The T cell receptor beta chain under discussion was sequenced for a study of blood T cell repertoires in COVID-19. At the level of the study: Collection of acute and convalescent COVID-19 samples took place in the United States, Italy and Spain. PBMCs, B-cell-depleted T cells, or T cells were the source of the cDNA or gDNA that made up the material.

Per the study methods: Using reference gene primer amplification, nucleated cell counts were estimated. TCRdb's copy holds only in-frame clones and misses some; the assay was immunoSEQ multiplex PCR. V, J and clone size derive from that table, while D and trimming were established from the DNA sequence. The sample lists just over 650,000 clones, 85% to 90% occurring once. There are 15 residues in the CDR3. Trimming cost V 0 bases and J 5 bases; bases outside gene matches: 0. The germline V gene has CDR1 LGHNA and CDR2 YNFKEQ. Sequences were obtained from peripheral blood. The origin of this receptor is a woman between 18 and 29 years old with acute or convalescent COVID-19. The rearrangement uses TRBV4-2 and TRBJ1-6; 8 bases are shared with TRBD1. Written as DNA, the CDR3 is TGTGCCAGCAGCCAAGACAGGGGGCATAATTCACCCCTCCACTTT. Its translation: CASSQDRGHNSPLHF.